This passage covers 20 T cell receptor beta chains from one sample sequenced in a study of blood T cell repertoires in COVID-19. TCRdb keeps only in-frame clones here, not all; method: immunoSEQ multiplex PCR. The sample lists about 200,000 clones, roughly 90% occurring once. Sequencing used peripheral blood. The receptors were gathered from a man in his late teens or twenties with active or convalescent COVID-19.

The chain employs TRBV9 and TRBJ2-3; 9 bases match TRBD2. The CDR3 extends over 18 amino acids. V shed 0 bases, J shed 2 bases, and the junction held 10 bases outside the gene matches. Looked up from germline, CDR1 is SGDLS and CDR2 is YYNGEE. The CDR3 spells CASSVEDSGGLSTDTQYF. The CDR3 bases are TGTGCCAGCAGCGTAGAAGATAGCGGGGGCCTGTCCACAGATACGCAGTATTTT.

V and J are TRBV14 and TRBJ2-2, with D perhaps matching TRBD2 (6 bases). The CDR3 extends over 15 amino acids. The V gene's germline CDR1 is SGHDN and CDR2 FVKESK. Between the trimmed V and J ends, which lost 2 bases and 4 bases, there was a span of 11 bases. The CDR3 coding sequence is TGTGCCAGCAGCCAAATGGGACTTGGCACCGGGGAGCTGTTTTTT. Translation gives CASSQMGLGTGELFF. The full variable domain, its missing parts supplied by reference TRBV14 and TRBJ2-2, is EAGVTQFPSHSVIEKGQTVTLRCDPISGHDNLYWYRRVMGKEIKFLLHFVKESKQDESGMPNNRFLAERTGGTYSTLKVQPAELEDSGVYFCASSQMGLGTGELFFGEGSRLTVL.

The genes are TRBV6-2 or TRBV6-3 and TRBJ2-2, with TRBD2 matching over 7 bases. Germline V gene data show CDR1 as MNHEY and CDR2 as SVGEGT. V shed 5 bases, J shed 5 bases, and the junction held 8 bases outside the gene matches. CDR3 size: 15 residues. CDR3 protein: CASSRLAAVTGELFF. DNA for the CDR3: TGTGCCAGCAGTAGACTAGCAGCAGTAACCGGGGAGCTGTTTTTT.

CDR3 in DNA: TGTGCCAGCAGTGAATATTCGCGAGACAGGGGGACCGGGGAGCTGTTTTTT. Translating it yields CASSEYSRDRGTGELFF. This chain uses TRBV25-1 with TRBJ2-2, with 9 bases identical to TRBD1. CDR1 and CDR2 from the germline V gene are MGHDK and SYGVNS. The CDR3 is made up of 17 amino acids. V dropped 0 bases and J dropped 5; count of bases not matched to a gene: 7.

For this clone: The same CDR3 also results from other DNA sequences found in this sample. The rearrangement uses TRBV12-3 or TRBV12-4 and TRBJ1-2; TRBD1 is a possible D gene (6 bases). V was trimmed by 6 bases and J by 8 bases, leaving 13 bases between them. CDR3 length: 12 amino acids. The CDR3 DNA follows: TGTGCCAGCAGCCTACAGGGTGAAGGCTACACCTTC. It is translated as CASSLQGEGYTF.

The chain uses TRBV6-1 and TRBJ2-5; 10 bases are shared with TRBD2. The CDR3 runs 15 residues. CDR1 is MNHNS and CDR2 is SASEGT in the germline V gene. V lost 2 bases to trimming and J lost 5 bases; unmatched junction nucleotides: 5. The CDR3, as DNA: TGTGCCAGCAGTGAAATAGCGGGGGGCGGGGAGACCCAGTACTTC. It translates to CASSEIAGGGETQYF.

CDR3: CASSYSSRSSYEQYF. The CDR3 DNA sequence: TGTGCCAGCAGTTACTCGTCTCGGTCCTCCTACGAGCAGTACTTC. This chain connects TRBV6-5 to TRBJ2-7, with no clear D. This CDR3 is 15 amino acids long. The germline gives CDR1 MNHEY, CDR2 SVGAGI. V was trimmed by 0 bases and J by 0 bases, leaving 9 bases between them.

This rearrangement joins TRBV19 to TRBJ1-5; 11 nucleotides agree with TRBD1. Germline lookup yields CDR1 LNHDA and CDR2 SQIVND (reference sequence). J gave up 4 bases and V 3 bases, and 2 bases lay outside the gene matches. The CDR3 totals 15 residues. CDR3 DNA sequence: TGTGCCAGTAGTATCGGACAGGGGGCGAATCAGCCCCAGCATTTT. Amino acid sequence: CASSIGQGANQPQHF.

This clone showed up just once. The chain links TRBV5-1 to TRBJ2-1, with a possible D match to TRBD2 (5 bases). This CDR3 region has 14 residues. Germline loops: CDR1 SGHRS, CDR2 YFSETQ. Trimming stripped 5 bases from V and 0 bases from J, with 9 bases between. The CDR3 loop reads CASRPGGSYNEQFF. In DNA form, the CDR3 reads TGCGCCAGCAGGCCCGGAGGCTCCTACAATGAGCAGTTCTTC.

This clone was seen just once. The chain has TRBV19 and TRBJ1-1, with D hard to call. The CDR3 extends over 13 amino acids. V gave up 7 bases and J gave up 6 bases, with 15 bases separating them. Germline V gene data show CDR1 as LNHDA and CDR2 as SQIVND (reference sequence). The CDR3 spells CASTNLEDPEAFF. CDR3 bases: TGTGCCAGTACCAACTTGGAGGACCCTGAAGCTTTCTTT.

The chain employs TRBV5-6 and TRBJ2-7; the D is unclear. Germline CDR1 is SGHDT and CDR2 is YYEEEE. Trimming stripped 0 bases from V and 7 bases from J, with 11 bases between. The CDR3 totals 13 residues. CDR3: CASSLAYQWEQYF. CDR3 DNA: TGTGCCAGCAGCTTGGCGTACCAGTGGGAGCAGTACTTC. Complete variable domain (other parts from reference TRBV5-6 and TRBJ2-7): DAGVTQSPTHLIKTRGQQVTLRCSPKSGHDTVSWYQQALGQGPQFIFQYYEEEERQRGNFPDRFSGHQFPNYSSELNVNALLLGDSALYLCASSLAYQWEQYFGPGTRLTVT.

The V gene is TRBV2, the J gene TRBJ1-2; D is unresolved. CDR1 SNHLY and CDR2 FYNNEI come from the germline V gene. The CDR3 length is 16 residues. V lost 3 bases and J 4 bases, leaving 18 bases between the germline ends. The CDR3: CASSDYAEDRGYGYTF. CDR3 nucleotides: TGTGCCAGCAGTGATTATGCGGAGGACCGCGGCTATGGCTACACCTTC. Using reference TRBV2 and TRBJ1-2 for the parts outside the CDR3, the full variable domain is EPEVTQTPSHQVTQMGQEVILRCVPISNHLYFYWYRQILGQKVEFLVSFYNNEISEKSEIFDDQFSVERPDGSNFTLKIRSTKLEDSAMYFCASSDYAEDRGYGYTFGSGTRLTVV.

Here the CDR3 DNA reads TGTGCCTGGAGTGAGACAGGGGTGTGGCAGCCCCAGCATTTT. Protein sequence: CAWSETGVWQPQHF. The gene calls are TRBV30 and TRBJ1-5; TRBD1 matches at 8 bases. The CDR3 length is 14 residues. The trim removed 1 base at V and 7 bases at J, leaving 6 bases unmatched. CDR1 GTSNPN and CDR2 SVGIG come from the germline V gene (reference sequence).

This clone has a handful of counts. The chain carries TRBV6-1 and TRBJ2-1, with D perhaps matching TRBD2 (6 bases). Looked up from germline, CDR1 is MNHNS and CDR2 is SASEGT. This CDR3 is 16 amino acids long. Trimming shortened V by 1 base and J by 7 bases, and 17 bases separated the two germline ends. The CDR3 nucleotides are TGTGCCAGCAGTGAAGGGGTTAGCGGTCTAAGGAATGAGCAGTTCTTC. This encodes CASSEGVSGLRNEQFF.

CDR3 protein: CASSKGQGSVTNEKLFF. For the CDR3, the DNA is TGCGCCAGCAGCAAAGGACAGGGGTCGGTAACTAATGAAAAACTGTTTTTT. The gene calls are TRBV5-1 and TRBJ1-4; 9 nucleotides align to TRBD1. CDR1 is SGHRS and CDR2 is YFSETQ in the germline V gene. This CDR3 is 17 amino acids long. Unmatched junction bases numbered 8, after V lost 4 bases and J lost 1 base.

This clone has more than one count but fewer than ten. The rearrangement joins TRBV5-4 to TRBJ2-7, with D possibly TRBD2 on 5 matching bases. The V gene lost 4 bases and the J gene lost 0 bases, with 11 bases spanning the gap. The CDR3 is made up of 14 amino acids. Germline values: CDR1 SGHNT, CDR2 YYREEE (reference sequence). CDR3 DNA: TGTGCCAGCAGCCGGACTCAGAGCTCCTACGAGCAGTACTTC. Translation: CASSRTQSSYEQYF.

V is TRBV6-1 and J is TRBJ2-7; 11 nucleotides line up with TRBD1. The germline V gene has CDR1 MNHNS and CDR2 SASEGT. The CDR3 contains 15 residues. J was trimmed by 4 bases and V by 3 bases; bases with no gene match: 5. The CDR3 coding sequence is TGTGCCAGCAGTGAGACCGGGACAGGGGGATACGAGCAGTACTTC. Protein product: CASSETGTGGYEQYF.

This clone has just a few counts. This rearrangement joins TRBV5-5 to TRBJ1-1, with a possible D match to TRBD1 (6 bases). Trimming removed 0 bases from V and 8 bases from J, with 17 bases in between. Germline loops: CDR1 SGHKS, CDR2 YYEKEE (reference sequence). This CDR3 has 15 residues. The CDR3 sequence: CASSLGRGPLGEAFF. In DNA form, the CDR3 reads TGTGCCAGCAGCTTGGGCAGGGGTCCTCTTGGGGAAGCTTTCTTT.

The chain uses TRBV5-4 and TRBJ1-2, with 7 bases aligning to TRBD1. With 4 bases clipped from V and 8 bases from J, the junction kept 5 bases outside the gene matches. The V gene's germline CDR1 is SGHNT and CDR2 YYREEE (reference sequence). There are 12 residues in the CDR3. The CDR3 DNA is TGTGCCAGCAGCGGGGACAGTGTGGGCTACACCTTC. This sequence encodes CASSGDSVGYTF.

The chain uses TRBV19 and TRBJ2-3; TRBD2 matches at 7 bases. J lost 5 bases, V lost 3 bases, and 11 bases had no gene match. CDR3 length: 16 residues. Per the germline V gene, CDR1 is LNHDA and CDR2 is SQIVND (reference sequence). CDR3 coding DNA: TGTGCCAGTAGTATCCGCCTTGGGGGAGGGAAAGATACGCAGTATTTT. It codes for CASSIRLGGGKDTQYF.